Below, one T cell receptor beta chain is given with its context. The sample originates from a study of blood T cell repertoires in COVID-19. Study-level background: Sites in the United States, Italy and Spain provided acute and convalescent COVID-19 samples. The cDNA or gDNA used as material had been derived from T cells, B-cell-depleted T cells, or PBMCs.

Per the original data handling: Amplification of reference gene primers provided the estimated nucleated cell counts. Data came from immunoSEQ multiplex PCR; TCRdb stores just in-frame clones and leaves some out. V, J and clone size were drawn from that table, and D and trimming were deduced from the DNA. The sample includes approximately 52,000 clones, 75% to 90% of them seen just once. The material sequenced was peripheral blood. The receptor's source is a man between 60 and 75 years old with acute or convalescent COVID-19.

DNA of the CDR3: TGTGCCAGCAGCTTGACAGACCTCGGGGGAACTGAAGCTTTCTTT. Protein product: CASSLTDLGGTEAFF. V and J are TRBV7-2 and TRBJ1-1, with a possible D match to TRBD1 (5 bases). The CDR3 sequence is 15 residues long. The germline V gene has CDR1 SGHTA and CDR2 FQGNSA. V was pared by 3 bases and J by 5 bases, with 16 bases between. The complete variable domain, with remaining parts taken from reference TRBV7-2 and TRBJ1-1, reads GAGVSQSPSNKVTEKGKDVELRCDPISGHTALYWYRQSLGQGLEFLIYFQGNSAPDKSGLPSDRFSAERTGGSVSTLTIQRTQQEDSAVYLCASSLTDLGGTEAFFGQGTRLTVV.